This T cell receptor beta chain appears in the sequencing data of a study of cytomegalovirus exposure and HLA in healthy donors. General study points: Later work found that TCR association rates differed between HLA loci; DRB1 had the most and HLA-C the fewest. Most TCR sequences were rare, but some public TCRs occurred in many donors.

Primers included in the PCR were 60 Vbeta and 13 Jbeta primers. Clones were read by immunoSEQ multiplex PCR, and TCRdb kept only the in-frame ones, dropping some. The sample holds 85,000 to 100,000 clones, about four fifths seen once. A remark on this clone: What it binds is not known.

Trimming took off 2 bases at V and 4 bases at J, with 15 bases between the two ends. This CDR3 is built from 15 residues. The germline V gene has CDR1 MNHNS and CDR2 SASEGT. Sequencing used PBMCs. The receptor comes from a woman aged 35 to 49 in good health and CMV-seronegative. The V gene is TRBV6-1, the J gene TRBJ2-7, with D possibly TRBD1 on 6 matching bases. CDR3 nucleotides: TGTGCCAGCAGTGAAACAGGGTCGACAGTTTACGAGCAGTACTTC. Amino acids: CASSETGSTVYEQYF.